This entry lists 11 T cell receptor beta chains sequenced from one sample in a study of identical twins. TCRdb fed the 5' RACE reads into MiXCR, producing one record per CDR3 protein. The data hold approximately 280,000 distinct CDR3 sequences, with about 8.1% observed a single time. These data are also associated with another study on yellow fever vaccine responses in identical twins.

The sequencing sample was made of memory (CD45RO+) T cells sorted from blood. The origin of the receptors is a woman aged 18-30 years in good health.

This clonotype was counted only a few times. J is TRBJ2-7 and V is TRBV14, with 12 bases aligning to TRBD2. The junction had 15 bases not matched to a gene; V was cut back by 0 bases and J by 0 bases. Germline CDR1 is SGHDN and CDR2 is FVKESK. This CDR3 spans 21 amino acids. The CDR3 loop reads CASSQEIWGTSGRYTSYEQYF. The CDR3 nucleotides read TGTGCCAGCAGCCAAGAGATTTGGGGGACTAGCGGGCGATATACCTCCTACGAGCAGTACTTC.

This clonotype was counted a few times. The V call is TRBV7-9, the J call TRBJ2-7, with 7 bases identical to TRBD1. The ends lost 3 bases at V and 2 bases at J; junction bases unmatched: 1. This CDR3 has 13 amino acids. Germline V gene data show CDR1 as SEHNR and CDR2 as FQNEAQ (reference sequence). This CDR3 reads CASSFGQAYEQYF. The CDR3 coding sequence is TGTGCCAGCAGCTTCGGACAGGCCTACGAGCAGTACTTC.

This clonotype was picked up a small number of times. V is TRBV6-1 and J is TRBJ2-1; TRBD2 aligns across 9 bases. The CDR3 contains 15 residues. The germline V gene encodes CDR1 MNHNS and CDR2 SASEGT. V dropped 6 bases and J dropped 3; count of bases not matched to a gene: 6. CDR3: CASRVSGGLYNEQFF. CDR3 nucleotide sequence: TGTGCCAGCAGGGTTAGCGGGGGCCTCTACAATGAGCAGTTCTTC.

The chain combines TRBV5-1 with TRBJ2-7, with 10 bases lining up with TRBD1. The junction had 8 bases not matched to a gene; V was cut back by 1 base and J by 7 bases. Germline assignment: CDR1 SGHRS and CDR2 YFSETQ. The CDR3 consists of 15 residues. CDR3 bases: TGCGCCAGCAGCTTGTCCGGGACAGGGGTCGGGGAGCAGTACTTC. Protein: CASSLSGTGVGEQYF.

A few counts support this clonotype. The chain combines TRBV6-1 with TRBJ2-1; perhaps TRBD2 as D (5 bases). The germline gives CDR1 MNHNS, CDR2 SASEGT. The length of the CDR3 is 15 residues. Trimming removed 8 bases from V and 0 bases from J, with 14 bases in between. CDR3 sequence reads: CASGKSGSSYNEQFF. In nucleotides, the CDR3 is TGTGCCAGCGGAAAAAGCGGAAGCTCCTACAATGAGCAGTTCTTC.

This clonotype was picked up many times. The CDR3 region has the DNA TGTGCCAGCAGTGAGAGAGGGGGGGACGAAAAACTGTTTTTT. Encoded protein: CASSERGGDEKLFF. The chain combines TRBV25-1 with TRBJ1-4; weak D call: TRBD1 (6 bases). V was shortened by 3 bases and J by 8 bases, with 13 bases between the two germline ends. This CDR3 contains 14 residues. Germline values: CDR1 MGHDK, CDR2 SYGVNS. The full variable domain, rest sourced from reference TRBV25-1 and TRBJ1-4, is EADIYQTPRYLVIGTGKKITLECSQTMGHDKMYWYQQDPGMELHLIHYSYGVNSTEKGDLSSESTVSRIRTEHFPLTLESARPSHTSQYLCASSERGGDEKLFFGSGTQLSVL.

This clonotype was found a few times. This sequence joins TRBV27 and TRBJ2-2; 8 bases are shared with TRBD1. Germline CDR1 MNHEY, CDR2 SMNVEV (reference sequence). The J segment lost 5 bases and the V segment lost 10 bases, leaving 12 bases of the junction unmatched. The CDR3 sequence is 15 residues long. CDR3 nucleotides: TGTGCCACACATTTCACAGGGGGGCGGACCGGGGAGCTGTTTTTT. Amino acid sequence: CATHFTGGRTGELFF.

This clonotype was seen many times. This rearrangement joins TRBV28 to TRBJ2-3, with 9 bases matching TRBD1. The CDR3 is 15 residues long. Germline V gene lookup returns CDR1 MDHEN and CDR2 SYDVKM. V lost 4 bases and J lost 6; bases outside the gene matches: 8. This CDR3 reads CASSSRDREADTQYF. In DNA form, the CDR3 reads TGTGCCAGCAGTTCCCGGGACAGGGAGGCGGATACGCAGTATTTT.

This clonotype was counted at least ten times. The chain recombines TRBV5-1 with TRBJ2-1; no definite D call. CDR3 length: 12 amino acids. V gave up 5 bases and J gave up 4 bases, with 7 bases separating them. Germline lookup yields CDR1 SGHRS and CDR2 YFSETQ. The CDR3 DNA sequence: TGCGCCAGCAGGACCGAATACAATGAGCAGTTCTTC. This sequence encodes CASRTEYNEQFF.

The chain employs TRBV4-1 and TRBJ2-4; possible D gene TRBD1, 5 bases. The CDR3 contains 17 residues. CDR1 is MGHRA and CDR2 is YSYEKL in the germline V gene. Trimming took 1 base from V and 0 from J, leaving 13 bases between them. The CDR3 loop is CASSQGQTELAKNIQYF. In nucleotides, the CDR3 is TGCGCCAGCAGCCAAGGGCAGACAGAGTTAGCCAAAAACATTCAGTACTTC.

The chain links TRBV21-1 to TRBJ2-7; no check of the table's D call, TRBD1, against the DNA was made. TRBV21-1 is listed as a pseudogene. This CDR3 is built from 16 residues. Here the CDR3 reads CANSKRGQKSSYEQYV. The CDR3 DNA reads as TGTGCCAACAGCAAACGGGGACAGAAAAGCTCCTACGAGCAGTACGTC.